Shown below are 5 T cell receptor beta chains from a single sample sequenced in a study of cytomegalovirus exposure and HLA in healthy donors. Researchers ran the PCR with 60 Vbeta and 13 Jbeta primers. Sequencing used immunoSEQ multiplex PCR; TCRdb keeps in-frame clones, though not all of them. This table holds more than 90,000 clones, about four fifths found once. Sequencing was done on a sample of PBMCs. These receptors came from a man younger than 40 in good health and CMV-seropositive.

The gene calls are TRBV28 and TRBJ2-5, with TRBD2 identical over 10 bases. The DNA end is a closer match to TRBJ2-7, so the J assignment may be wrong. CDR3 length equals 15 residues. The germline V gene encodes CDR1 MDHEN and CDR2 SYDVKM. CDR3 loop: CASSTRLAGAYEQYF. The CDR3 DNA sequence: TGTGCCAGCAGCACCCGGCTAGCGGGGGCCTACGAGCAGTACTTC.

The rearrangement links TRBV5-5 to TRBJ2-3, with D perhaps TRBD2 (6 bases). Deletions cut 0 bases from V and 3 bases from J, with 8 bases between. Looked up from germline, CDR1 is SGHKS and CDR2 is YYEKEE (reference sequence). The CDR3 runs 14 residues. CDR3: CASSLGEATDTQYF. The CDR3 coding sequence is TGTGCCAGCAGCTTGGGGGAGGCTACAGATACGCAGTATTTT.

This clone was observed a few times. The chain has TRBV23-1 and TRBJ2-1; a possible D gene is TRBD1 (6 bases). TRBV23-1 is an ORF, and what it does is uncertain. This CDR3 is built from 13 residues. With 7 bases removed from V and 4 bases from J, the gap between germline ends came to 11 bases. CDR3 DNA: TGCGCCAGCAAGGGCAGGGGTTACAATGAGCAGTTCTTC. The encoded protein is CASKGRGYNEQFF.

Concerning this clone: Its ends do not fully match the called genes, so a read error is possible. The CDR3 DNA reads as TGTGCCAGTAGTAGACAGGGGGAAGGGACCCAGCACTTC. Translated, it gives CASSRQGEGTQHF. The genes are TRBV19 and TRBJ2-5, with 9 bases identical to TRBD1. The CDR3 is 13 residues long. CDR1 is LNHDA and CDR2 is SQIVND in the germline V gene (reference sequence). Filled out from reference TRBV19 and TRBJ2-5, the complete variable domain reads DGGITQSPKYLFRKEGQNVTLSCEQNLNHDAMYWYRQDPGQGLRLIYYSQIVNDFQKGDIAEGYSVSREKKESFPLTVTSAQKNPTAFYLCASSRQGEGTQHFGPGTRLLVL.

The rearrangement uses TRBV4-2 and TRBJ2-3, with TRBD1 identical over 7 bases. There are 16 residues in the CDR3. Unmatched junction bases numbered 4, after V lost 1 base and J lost 0 bases. From germline, CDR1 is LGHNA and CDR2 YNFKEQ. The CDR3 is CASSQGNRGSTDTQYF. The CDR3 DNA is TGTGCCAGCAGCCAAGGGAACAGGGGCAGCACAGATACGCAGTATTTT.